This T cell receptor beta chain was recorded in a study of prognosis after radiotherapy for stage I lung cancer. As for the study in general: The patients, all with stage I non-small cell lung cancer, were enrolled between April 2018 and January 2019. Radiotherapy: SBRT, 3 to 5 fractions, biologically effective dose at least 100 Gy. General study results and limits: In patients with versus without metastases, TRBV and TRBJ gene usage reportedly differed. Medians of about 10,000 versus 6,900 showed unique TCR clone counts falling after stereotactic body radiation therapy.

Starting from genomic DNA, TCR beta CDR3 was amplified through two-round multiplex PCR. TRBV and TRBJ genes each had their own specific primers in first-round PCR. TCRdb re-analysed the multiplex PCR reads in MiXCR, keeping a single row per CDR3 protein. The sample includes about 34,000 distinct CDR3 sequences, around a third of them seen just once. Germline CDR1 SGHRS, CDR2 YFSETQ. This CDR3 has 16 residues. This clonotype was picked up many times. The antigen is undetermined. At one end, the junction sequence differs from germline, possibly due to a read error. This material consisted of PBMCs, taken before or after stereotactic body radiation therapy (not recorded which). This TCR was sampled from a donor over 45 with non-small cell lung cancer. The chain carries TRBV5-1 and TRBJ2-5; D gene ambiguous. The CDR3 nucleotides are TGCGCCAGCAGTTTGGGTGTCCTAGACGACCAAGAGACCCAGTACTTC. Translating gives CASSLGVLDDQETQYF. The entire variable domain, with the rest obtained from reference TRBV5-1 and TRBJ2-5, is as follows: KAGVTQTPRYLIKTRGQQVTLSCSPISGHRSVSWYQQTPGQGLQFLFEYFSETQRNKGNFPGRFSGRQFSNSRSEMNVSTLELGDSALYLCASSLGVLDDQETQYFGPGTRLLVL.